Described below is a single TCR beta chain sequence and its context. This clone was seen more than once but under ten times. The antigen it recognizes is unknown. Base qualities are not provided; no much larger clone lies one nucleotide away. The collaborating institutions used their own protocols to collect whole blood in K2EDTA tubes. For TCRbeta analysis, collaborators shipped samples as frozen whole blood, isolated PBMCs, or DNA extracted from either of those sample types. From its cysteine to its phenylalanine, the CDR3 spans 15 amino acids. The retained sequence is limited to the CDR3, 45 bases, with the frame set at the first base. CDR1 is given as SGHRS and CDR2 as YFSETQ, both from the germline V gene. The germline V end is reduced by 0 bases and the J end by 8 bases; junction bases left unmatched: 7. The data were obtained in a study of blood T cell repertoires in COVID-19 (dated by TCRdb to 2019 to 2021). Study-wide context: Collaborator samples came from the United States, Italy and Spain and covered acute and convalescent phases of COVID-19. The prospective study material was composed of cDNA or gDNA derived from T cells, B-cell-depleted T cells, or PBMCs. Subjects who had been exposed to COVID-19, were actively infected with it, or had recovered from it provided the deeply sampled blood TCRbeta repertoires that made up the dataset. A freely available public database, intended as a resource for researchers studying the immune response to SARS-CoV-2, is where the repertoires were released. The samples were drawn from two sources: the first 160 participants of the ongoing ImmuneRACE study, and 1,200 or so subjects contributed by 6 global collaborators. Sample metadata almost always included a de-identified subject ID, COVID-19 status, age in years and sex. Where available, HLA class I and class II types were taken from metadata supplied by the sample provider and were not determined by assay-based typing.

Findings and caveats that apply to the study as a whole: Clinical and demographic metadata were provided uncurated, with the amount varying by source and participant.

TCRbeta CDR3 regions were amplified from genomic DNA using the immunoSEQ Assay, a bias-controlled multiplex PCR. Per the source publication's procedure: The number of nucleated cells in each sample was estimated by amplification of reference gene primers within the assay. Sequence reads were collapsed and filtered to measure the absolute abundance of every unique TCRbeta CDR3 rearrangement. Productive Simpson clonality was computed per sample as the square root of Simpson's diversity index over productive rearrangements. TCRdb obtained this table from immuneACCESS and retained in-frame rearrangements with V and J assigned. These tables miss some clones; where compared with another copy, unresolved V genes account for less than half of the shortfall, and the remainder is unexplained. V, J and clone size reflect that table, while D and trimming were determined from the DNA. The sample yields roughly 130,000 clones; under 90% were counted once. Of the sample, roughly an eighth falls within the top ten clones.

The sequence was obtained from a woman in her sixties or seventies with acute or convalescent COVID-19. Source material: peripheral blood. The rearranged segments are TRBV5-1 and TRBJ1-2; 10 bases in the middle match TRBD1. The CDR3 corresponds to CASSLDSGTGEGYTF. The DNA reads TGCGCCAGCAGCTTGGATTCCGGGACAGGGGAAGGCTACACCTTC.